This TCR beta chain was observed in a study of T cells in tumors after PD-1 blockade. Study in general: Some patients also took daily vismodegib 150 mg during anti-PD-1 treatment.

Repertoires were generated with immunoSEQ multiplex PCR, while TCRdb's copy carries only in-frame clones and drops some. The data show 45,000 to 50,000 clones, under 85% seen once. Template: tumor biopsy or peripheral blood genomic DNA, 616-6,004 ng per sample. This clone occurred many times. Germline CDR1 and CDR2: MNHNY and SVGAGI (reference sequence). This CDR3 spans 15 amino acids. Trimming at V came to 6 bases and at J to 8 bases, leaving 7 bases not matched to a gene. The chain recombines TRBV6-6 with TRBJ2-1; 13 bases align to TRBD2. Source: PBMCs, taken before anti-PD-1 therapy. The sequence came from a human donor with advanced basal cell or squamous cell carcinoma (not recorded which). CDR3 DNA sequence: TGTGCCAGCAGCTATGGACTAGCGGGAGTAGATGAGCAGTTCTTC. It specifies CASSYGLAGVDEQFF.